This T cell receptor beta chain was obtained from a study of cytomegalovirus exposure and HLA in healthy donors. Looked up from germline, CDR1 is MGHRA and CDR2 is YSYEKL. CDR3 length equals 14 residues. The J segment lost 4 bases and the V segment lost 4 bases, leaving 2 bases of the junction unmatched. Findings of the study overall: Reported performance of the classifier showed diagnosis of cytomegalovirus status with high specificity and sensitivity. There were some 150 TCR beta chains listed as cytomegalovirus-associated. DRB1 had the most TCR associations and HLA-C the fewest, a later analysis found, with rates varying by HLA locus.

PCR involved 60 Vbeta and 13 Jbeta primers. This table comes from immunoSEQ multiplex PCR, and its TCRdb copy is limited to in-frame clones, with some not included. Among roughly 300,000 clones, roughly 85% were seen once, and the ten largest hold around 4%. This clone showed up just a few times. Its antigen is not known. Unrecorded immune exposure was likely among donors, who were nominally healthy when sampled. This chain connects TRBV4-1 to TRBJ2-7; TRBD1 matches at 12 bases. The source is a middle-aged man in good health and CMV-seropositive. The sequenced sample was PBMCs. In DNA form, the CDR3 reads TGCGCCAGCAGCCCGGGACAGGGGGCTTACGAGCAGTACTTC. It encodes CASSPGQGAYEQYF.